This T cell receptor (beta chain) was profiled in a study of early T cells in non-severe SARS-CoV-2 infection. V was pared by 5 bases and J by 2 bases, with 9 bases between. Germline CDR1 and CDR2: DFQATT and SNEGSKA (reference sequence). The CDR3 sequence is 12 residues long. Unique molecular identifier tags were affixed to discrete cDNA molecules. TCRdb processed the 5' RACE reads anew with MiXCR; each CDR3 protein has one entry. The data hold nearly 80,000 distinct CDR3 sequences, with 9.5% to 15% observed a single time. This chain connects TRBV20-1 to TRBJ2-5, with D hard to call. The material sequenced was whole blood. The source is an adult who was a healthcare worker with PCR-confirmed SARS-CoV-2 infection or an uninfected control (not recorded which). In DNA form, the CDR3 reads TGCAGTGCTCGGACGGATCAAGAGACCCAGTACTTC. This sequence encodes CSARTDQETQYF.